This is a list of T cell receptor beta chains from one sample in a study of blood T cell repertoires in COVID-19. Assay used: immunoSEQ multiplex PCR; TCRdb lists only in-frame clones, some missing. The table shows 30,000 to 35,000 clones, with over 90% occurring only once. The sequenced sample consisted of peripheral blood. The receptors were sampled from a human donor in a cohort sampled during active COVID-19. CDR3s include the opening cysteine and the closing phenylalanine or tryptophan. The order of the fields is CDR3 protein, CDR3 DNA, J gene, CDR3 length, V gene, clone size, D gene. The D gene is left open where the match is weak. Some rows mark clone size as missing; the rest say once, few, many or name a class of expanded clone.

CDR3 protein: CASSKQRVEYNEQFF
CDR3 DNA: TGTGCCAGCAGCAAACAGAGGGTAGAGTACAATGAGCAGTTCTTC
J gene: TRBJ2-1
CDR3 length: 15
V gene: TRBV6-6
clone size: -
D gene: -

CDR3 protein: CASTAGLADTEAFF
CDR3 DNA: TGTGCCAGCACTGCCGGGTTGGCAGACACTGAAGCTTTCTTT
J gene: TRBJ1-1
CDR3 length: 14
V gene: TRBV6-5
clone size: few
D gene: -

CDR3 protein: CASSLSTSGSTDTQYF
CDR3 DNA: TGTGCCAGCAGCTTAAGTACTAGCGGGAGTACAGATACGCAGTATTTT
J gene: TRBJ2-3
CDR3 length: 16
V gene: TRBV7-6
clone size: -
D gene: TRBD2

CDR3 protein: CASSLPAGTSGHNEQFF
CDR3 DNA: TGTGCCAGCAGTTTACCAGCCGGGACTAGCGGTCACAATGAGCAGTTCTTC
J gene: TRBJ2-1
CDR3 length: 17
V gene: TRBV28
clone size: once
D gene: TRBD2

CDR3 protein: CAWSLYRDKPYEQYF
CDR3 DNA: TGTGCCTGGAGCTTATATAGGGACAAGCCCTACGAGCAGTACTTC
J gene: TRBJ2-7
CDR3 length: 15
V gene: TRBV30
clone size: -
D gene: -

CDR3 protein: CASRTLTIQASGGHSYEQYF
CDR3 DNA: TGTGCCAGTAGAACCCTCACCATTCAAGCTAGCGGGGGCCATTCCTACGAGCAGTACTTC
J gene: TRBJ2-7
CDR3 length: 20
V gene: TRBV27
clone size: -
D gene: TRBD2

CDR3 protein: CASSLVDRGYEKLFF
CDR3 DNA: TGTGCCAGCAGCTTAGTGGACAGGGGCTATGAAAAACTGTTTTTT
J gene: TRBJ1-4
CDR3 length: 15
V gene: TRBV7-9
clone size: -
D gene: TRBD1

CDR3 protein: CASSLKGGGAYNEQFF
CDR3 DNA: TGTGCCAGCAGCTTAAAGGGCGGGGGCGCCTACAATGAGCAGTTCTTC
J gene: TRBJ2-1
CDR3 length: 16
V gene: TRBV7-8
clone size: -
D gene: -

CDR3 protein: CASSPGQGNTEAFF
CDR3 DNA: TGTGCCAGCAGCCCGGGACAGGGGAACACTGAAGCTTTCTTT
J gene: TRBJ1-1
CDR3 length: 14
V gene: TRBV5-4
clone size: -
D gene: TRBD1

CDR3 protein: CASSLGLAEYNEQFF
CDR3 DNA: TGTGCCAGCAGCTTAGGACTAGCGGAGTACAATGAGCAGTTCTTC
J gene: TRBJ2-1
CDR3 length: 15
V gene: TRBV7-3
clone size: -
D gene: TRBD2

CDR3 protein: CASSPTTYEQYF
CDR3 DNA: TGTGCCAGCAGTCCAACAACCTACGAGCAGTACTTC
J gene: TRBJ2-7
CDR3 length: 12
V gene: TRBV12-3/TRBV12-4
clone size: once
D gene: -

CDR3 protein: CASDRVYSNQPQHF
CDR3 DNA: TGTGCCAGCGACAGGGTCTATAGCAATCAGCCCCAGCATTTT
J gene: TRBJ1-5
CDR3 length: 14
V gene: TRBV19
clone size: -
D gene: TRBD1

CDR3 protein: CASTGELATETQYF
CDR3 DNA: TGTGCCAGCACCGGGGAACTAGCGACCGAGACCCAGTACTTC
J gene: TRBJ2-5
CDR3 length: 14
V gene: TRBV27
clone size: once
D gene: TRBD2

CDR3 protein: CASYPRVRVKNIQYF
CDR3 DNA: TGTGCCAGCTACCCCAGGGTTAGAGTCAAAAACATTCAGTACTTC
J gene: TRBJ2-4
CDR3 length: 15
V gene: TRBV11-3
clone size: -
D gene: -

CDR3 protein: CASSLFPQGGLETQYF
CDR3 DNA: TGTGCCAGCAGTTTATTCCCGCAGGGTGGTTTAGAGACCCAGTACTTC
J gene: TRBJ2-5
CDR3 length: 16
V gene: TRBV27
clone size: -
D gene: -

CDR3 protein: CASSYSVYNTGELFF
CDR3 DNA: TGTGCCAGCAGTTACTCAGTCTACAACACCGGGGAGCTGTTTTTT
J gene: TRBJ2-2
CDR3 length: 15
V gene: TRBV6-5
clone size: -
D gene: -

CDR3 protein: CTSSQEGNRGYEQYF
CDR3 DNA: TGCACCAGCAGCCAAGAAGGGAACAGGGGCTATGAGCAGTACTTC
J gene: TRBJ2-7
CDR3 length: 15
V gene: TRBV1
clone size: -
D gene: -

CDR3 protein: CASSLRQTINEQFF
CDR3 DNA: TGTGCCAGCAGCTTAAGACAGACCATCAATGAGCAGTTCTTC
J gene: TRBJ2-1
CDR3 length: 14
V gene: TRBV7-8
clone size: -
D gene: -

CDR3 protein: CASSYRDSSDNEQFF
CDR3 DNA: TGTGCCAGCAGTTATCGAGACAGTTCGGACAATGAGCAGTTCTTC
J gene: TRBJ2-1
CDR3 length: 15
V gene: TRBV28
clone size: -
D gene: -

CDR3 protein: CAARRDLNTEAFF
CDR3 DNA: TGTGCCGCTCGGAGGGACTTGAACACTGAAGCTTTCTTT
J gene: TRBJ1-1
CDR3 length: 13
V gene: TRBV10-3
clone size: -
D gene: -

CDR3 protein: CASSLVLRNTGELFF
CDR3 DNA: TGTGCCAGCAGCTTAGTTTTGCGGAACACCGGGGAGCTGTTTTTT
J gene: TRBJ2-2
CDR3 length: 15
V gene: TRBV7-9
clone size: -
D gene: -

CDR3 protein: CASSLDAGETQYF
CDR3 DNA: TGCGCCAGCAGCTTGGACGCCGGAGAGACCCAGTACTTC
J gene: TRBJ2-5
CDR3 length: 13
V gene: TRBV5-1
clone size: -
D gene: -

CDR3 protein: CASSLLSGQPQHF
CDR3 DNA: TGTGCCAGCAGCTTGTTATCAGGTCAGCCCCAGCATTTT
J gene: TRBJ1-5
CDR3 length: 13
V gene: TRBV5-5
clone size: -
D gene: -

CDR3 protein: CASSPGLAEQYF
CDR3 DNA: TGTGCCAGCAGTCCCGGACTAGCAGAGCAGTACTTC
J gene: TRBJ2-7
CDR3 length: 12
V gene: TRBV2
clone size: -
D gene: TRBD2

CDR3 protein: CAWSVQGSSPLHF
CDR3 DNA: TGTGCCTGGAGTGTGCAGGGTAGCTCACCCCTCCACTTT
J gene: TRBJ1-6
CDR3 length: 13
V gene: TRBV30
clone size: -
D gene: -

CDR3 protein: CASTKLSASEQYF
CDR3 DNA: TGTGCCAGCACCAAATTGTCAGCTAGCGAGCAGTACTTC
J gene: TRBJ2-7
CDR3 length: 13
V gene: TRBV27
clone size: few
D gene: -

CDR3 protein: CASSLEGAAFF
CDR3 DNA: TGTGCCAGCAGCTTAGAAGGGGCTGCTTTCTTT
J gene: TRBJ1-1
CDR3 length: 11
V gene: TRBV7-9
clone size: -
D gene: -

CDR3 protein: CASSPQGRTDTQYF
CDR3 DNA: TGTGCCAGCTCACCACAGGGGAGGACAGATACGCAGTATTTT
J gene: TRBJ2-3
CDR3 length: 14
V gene: TRBV18
clone size: -
D gene: -

CDR3 protein: CASSFGTGTSGANVLTF
CDR3 DNA: TGTGCCAGCAGCTTCGGGACAGGGACCTCTGGGGCCAACGTCCTGACTTTC
J gene: TRBJ2-6
CDR3 length: 17
V gene: TRBV11-3
clone size: -
D gene: TRBD1

CDR3 protein: CASSWGAAAFYEQYF
CDR3 DNA: TGCGCCAGCAGCTGGGGCGCCGCAGCTTTCTACGAGCAGTACTTC
J gene: TRBJ2-7
CDR3 length: 15
V gene: TRBV5-1
clone size: -
D gene: -

CDR3 protein: CTSSQEGKRGGSPDTQYF
CDR3 DNA: TGCACCAGCAGCCAAGAAGGGAAGCGGGGGGGTAGCCCAGATACGCAGTATTTT
J gene: TRBJ2-3
CDR3 length: 18
V gene: TRBV1
clone size: -
D gene: -

CDR3 protein: CASSQGDYGYTF
CDR3 DNA: TGTGCCAGCAGCCAAGGAGACTATGGCTACACCTTC
J gene: TRBJ1-2
CDR3 length: 12
V gene: TRBV6-6
clone size: -
D gene: -

CDR3 protein: CASSPEVGTDTQYF
CDR3 DNA: TGTGCCAGCAGCCCGGAGGTAGGGACAGATACGCAGTATTTT
J gene: TRBJ2-3
CDR3 length: 14
V gene: TRBV5-5
clone size: -
D gene: -

CDR3 protein: CASSLETGSYEQYF
CDR3 DNA: TGTGCCAGCAGCTTGGAGACAGGGAGCTACGAGCAGTACTTC
J gene: TRBJ2-7
CDR3 length: 14
V gene: TRBV5-5
clone size: -
D gene: TRBD1

CDR3 protein: CAWGLSGGGGYTF
CDR3 DNA: TGTGCCTGGGGACTCTCAGGGGGCGGTGGCTACACCTTC
J gene: TRBJ1-2
CDR3 length: 13
V gene: TRBV30
clone size: -
D gene: TRBD1

CDR3 protein: CASSEQGGRWSEQYF
CDR3 DNA: TGTGCCAGCAGTGAACAGGGCGGCAGATGGAGCGAGCAGTACTTC
J gene: TRBJ2-7
CDR3 length: 15
V gene: TRBV2
clone size: -
D gene: -

CDR3 protein: CASRDAGVSYEQYF
CDR3 DNA: TGTGCCAGTAGGGATGCAGGGGTCTCCTACGAGCAGTACTTC
J gene: TRBJ2-7
CDR3 length: 14
V gene: TRBV19
clone size: -
D gene: -

CDR3 protein: CASFRSGGVNEQYF
CDR3 DNA: TGTGCCAGCTTCAGGAGCGGGGGGGTAAACGAGCAGTACTTC
J gene: TRBJ2-7
CDR3 length: 14
V gene: TRBV28
clone size: -
D gene: TRBD2

CDR3 protein: CASSQGQAISYNSPLHF
CDR3 DNA: TGTGCCAGCAGTCAAGGACAGGCGATCTCCTATAATTCACCCCTCCACTTT
J gene: TRBJ1-6
CDR3 length: 17
V gene: TRBV6-2/TRBV6-3
clone size: -
D gene: TRBD1

CDR3 protein: CASSYGKNQPQHF
CDR3 DNA: TGTGCCAGCAGTTACGGGAAAAATCAGCCCCAGCATTTT
J gene: TRBJ1-5
CDR3 length: 13
V gene: TRBV27
clone size: once
D gene: -

CDR3 protein: CASSISRGVIIGELFF
CDR3 DNA: TGTGCCAGTAGTATCTCGCGGGGGGTTATCATCGGGGAGCTGTTTTTT
J gene: TRBJ2-2
CDR3 length: 16
V gene: TRBV19
clone size: -
D gene: TRBD2

CDR3 protein: CASSPSPTGRLEPQHF
CDR3 DNA: TGTGCCAGCTCACCATCGCCGACAGGGCGCCTGGAGCCCCAGCATTTT
J gene: TRBJ1-5
CDR3 length: 16
V gene: TRBV18
clone size: -
D gene: TRBD1

CDR3 protein: CASSLGEGDEKLFF
CDR3 DNA: TGCGCCAGCAGCTTGGGAGAGGGGGATGAAAAACTGTTTTTT
J gene: TRBJ1-4
CDR3 length: 14
V gene: TRBV5-1
clone size: -
D gene: -

CDR3 protein: CASSTRRRGEQYF
CDR3 DNA: TGTGCCAGCAGTACCCGCCGGCGCGGAGAGCAGTACTTC
J gene: TRBJ2-7
CDR3 length: 13
V gene: TRBV27
clone size: -
D gene: -

CDR3 protein: CASSLGQANYGYTF
CDR3 DNA: TGTGCCAGCAGTCTGGGGCAGGCCAACTATGGCTACACCTTC
J gene: TRBJ1-2
CDR3 length: 14
V gene: TRBV27
clone size: -
D gene: -

CDR3 protein: CASGQGSGTEAFF
CDR3 DNA: TGTGCCAGCGGACAGGGGTCGGGCACTGAAGCTTTCTTT
J gene: TRBJ1-1
CDR3 length: 13
V gene: TRBV27
clone size: -
D gene: TRBD1

CDR3 protein: CASSPDGSYGYTF
CDR3 DNA: TGTGCCAGCTCACCGGACGGGAGCTATGGCTACACCTTC
J gene: TRBJ1-2
CDR3 length: 13
V gene: TRBV18
clone size: once
D gene: -

CDR3 protein: CASSVHSVANTGELFF
CDR3 DNA: TGTGCCAGCAGTGTTCATTCGGTCGCGAACACCGGGGAGCTGTTTTTT
J gene: TRBJ2-2
CDR3 length: 16
V gene: TRBV2
clone size: -
D gene: -

CDR3 protein: CASRPGTGSSYEQYF
CDR3 DNA: TGTGCCAGCAGACCCGGGACAGGGAGCTCCTACGAGCAGTACTTC
J gene: TRBJ2-7
CDR3 length: 15
V gene: TRBV28
clone size: -
D gene: TRBD1

CDR3 protein: CASSVGSPVPNSPLHF
CDR3 DNA: TGTGCCAGCAGCGTAGGTAGCCCCGTGCCAAATTCACCCCTCCACTTT
J gene: TRBJ1-6
CDR3 length: 16
V gene: TRBV9
clone size: once
D gene: -

CDR3 protein: CASRWENSYNEQFF
CDR3 DNA: TGTGCCAGCAGGTGGGAGAATTCCTACAATGAGCAGTTCTTC
J gene: TRBJ2-1
CDR3 length: 14
V gene: TRBV27
clone size: -
D gene: -